The 14 T cell receptor beta chains below all came from one sample that was sequenced in a study of cytomegalovirus exposure and HLA in healthy donors. 60 Vbeta and 13 Jbeta primers were used in PCR. Sequencing was performed with immunoSEQ multiplex PCR; in TCRdb, only in-frame clones are kept and a portion is missing. The sample consists of around 280,000 clones, over 85% of them appearing once. Sequencing was carried out using PBMCs. All receptors derive from a woman between 18 and 29 years old in good health and CMV-seronegative.

The rearrangement joins TRBV29-1 to TRBJ2-3; 9 bases map to TRBD2. Germline assignment: CDR1 SQVTM and CDR2 ANQGSEA. Unmatched junction bases numbered 4, after V lost 8 bases and J lost 1 base. This CDR3 spans 13 amino acids. The CDR3 DNA sequence: TGCAGCTCTAGCGGGACAGGCACAGATACGCAGTATTTT. This codes for CSSSGTGTDTQYF.

V and J are TRBV27 and TRBJ2-6; D possibly corresponds to TRBD2 (5 bases). The CDR3 has 18 amino acids. Germline V lookup: CDR1 MNHEY, CDR2 SMNVEV (reference sequence). The V gene lost 5 bases and the J gene lost 0 bases, with 17 bases spanning the gap. CDR3 amino acids: CASSRTSPGFSGANVLTF. CDR3 sequence (DNA): TGTGCCAGCAGTCGGACCTCCCCGGGGTTCTCTGGGGCCAACGTCCTGACTTTC. The full variable domain, in which reference TRBV27 and TRBJ2-6 provide the parts outside the CDR3, is EAQVTQNPRYLITVTGKKLTVTCSQNMNHEYMSWYRQDPGLGLRQIYYSMNVEVTDKGDVPEGYKVSRKEKRNFPLILESPSPNQTSLYFCASSRTSPGFSGANVLTFGAGSRLTVL.

In nucleotides, the CDR3 is TGTGCCAGCTCACCGATTCAGGGTGGGCTGGACTATGGCTACACCTTC. This sequence encodes CASSPIQGGLDYGYTF. The V and J genes are TRBV18 and TRBJ1-2; a possible D gene is TRBD1 (5 bases). Trimming took off 3 bases at V and 3 bases at J, with 17 bases between the two ends. CDR3 size: 16 residues. Per the germline V gene, CDR1 is KGHSH and CDR2 is LQKENI.

The table lists this clone with a few counts. The chain is built from TRBV5-1 and TRBJ2-2; D ambiguous. V gave up 2 bases and J gave up 6 bases, with 5 bases separating them. Germline CDR1 and CDR2: SGHRS and YFSETQ. This CDR3 spans 12 amino acids. CDR3 protein: CASSFRAGELFF. CDR3 sequence (DNA): TGCGCCAGCAGCTTCCGAGCCGGGGAGCTGTTTTTT. Together with reference TRBV5-1 and TRBJ2-2, the CDR3 gives the full variable domain: KAGVTQTPRYLIKTRGQQVTLSCSPISGHRSVSWYQQTPGQGLQFLFEYFSETQRNKGNFPGRFSGRQFSNSRSEMNVSTLELGDSALYLCASSFRAGELFFGEGSRLTVL.

The chain has TRBV7-2 and TRBJ1-3; D not resolved. V lost 4 bases and J lost 6, with 7 bases in between. The length of the CDR3 is 12 residues. Looked up from germline, CDR1 is SGHTA and CDR2 is FQGNSA. This chain's CDR3 is CASSSPLNTIYF. CDR3 coding DNA: TGTGCCAGCAGCTCCCCCCTAAACACCATATATTTT.

Only one count was recorded for this clone. V usage is TRBV6-4 and J usage is TRBJ2-2; 8 bases fit TRBD1. This CDR3 has 15 amino acids. Trimming took 2 bases from V and 6 from J; bases not matched to a gene: 5. Germline loops: CDR1 MRHNA, CDR2 SNTAGT. CDR3 bases: TGTGCCAGCAGTGACCAAGACAGGGGCGCCGGGGAGCTGTTTTTT. Translated: CASSDQDRGAGELFF.

The J gene is TRBJ1-4, the V gene TRBV5-4; D might be TRBD1 (5 bases). Trimming left V 1 base short and J 8 bases short, with 12 bases between. The CDR3 consists of 14 residues. CDR1 and CDR2 (germline): SGHNT, YYREEE (reference sequence). The CDR3 DNA reads TGTGCCAGCAGCTTGAAGGACAAGATGGAAAAACTGTTTTTT. This codes for CASSLKDKMEKLFF.

The V and J genes are TRBV13 and TRBJ1-6; D remains unclear. Germline V CDR1 and CDR2: PRHDT, FYEKMQ (reference sequence). V lost 3 bases and J lost 0, with 9 bases in between. The CDR3 sequence is 16 residues long. As DNA, the CDR3 is TGTGCCAGCAGCTTCTTGGGGAGCTCCTATAATTCACCCCTCCACTTT. Its translation: CASSFLGSSYNSPLHF.

The rearrangement uses TRBV6-1 and TRBJ2-7, with TRBD2 matching 8 bases. V was clipped by 2 bases and J by 10 bases; unmatched bases: 13. This CDR3 is built from 15 residues. Germline V gene lookup returns CDR1 MNHNS and CDR2 SASEGT. CDR3 region: CASSETGLSSGAQYF. DNA of the CDR3: TGTGCCAGCAGTGAAACGGGTCTGAGTAGCGGGGCACAGTACTTC.

V is TRBV2 and J is TRBJ2-7, with 10 bases that match TRBD2. The germline CDR1 and CDR2 sequences are SNHLY and FYNNEI. With V trimmed by 10 bases and J by 6 bases, 9 bases remained unmatched. The CDR3 is 13 amino acids. The CDR3 nucleotides read TGTGCCACCATACCGGGACTAGCGTTCGAGCAGTACTTC. It specifies CATIPGLAFEQYF.

The genes are TRBV19 and TRBJ1-5; 10 bases map to TRBD1. Unmatched junction bases numbered 4, after V lost 4 bases and J lost 1 base. This CDR3 is built from 16 residues. Per germline, CDR1 LNHDA and CDR2 SQIVND (reference sequence). Here the CDR3 DNA reads TGTGCCAGTAGTAAAAGGACAGGGGGAAGCAATCAGCCCCAGCATTTT. Protein product: CASSKRTGGSNQPQHF.

CDR3 sequence: CASSFRQTGTGGYEQYF. In DNA, the CDR3 is TGTGCCAGCAGCTTCCGGCAGACCGGGACAGGGGGCTACGAGCAGTACTTC. The chain joins TRBV5-5 to TRBJ2-7, with 11 bases identical to TRBD1. Unmatched junction bases numbered 10, after V lost 2 bases and J lost 3 bases. This CDR3 has 17 amino acids. CDR1 is SGHKS, CDR2 YYEKEE, per germline (reference sequence).

J is TRBJ2-3 and V is TRBV5-6; the match to TRBD2 covers 12 bases. The length of the CDR3 is 17 residues. With V trimmed by 3 bases and J by 2 bases, 7 bases remained unmatched. Per germline, CDR1 SGHDT and CDR2 YYEEEE. In nucleotides, the CDR3 is TGTGCCAGCAGCTCACCGACTAGCGGGGGTATCACAGATACGCAGTATTTT. It encodes CASSSPTSGGITDTQYF. Based on the CDR3 plus reference TRBV5-6 and TRBJ2-3, the full variable domain is DAGVTQSPTHLIKTRGQQVTLRCSPKSGHDTVSWYQQALGQGPQFIFQYYEEEERQRGNFPDRFSGHQFPNYSSELNVNALLLGDSALYLCASSSPTSGGITDTQYFGPGTRLTVL.

This chain links TRBV30 with TRBJ1-5; D gene unclear. The CDR3 covers 13 residues. Germline V gene sequence: CDR1 GTSNPN, CDR2 SVGIG (reference sequence). The V and J ends lost 2 bases and 2 bases respectively, with 7 bases between them. The CDR3 nucleotides read TGTGCCTGGAGTCCCTCAGGCAATCAGCCCCAGCATTTT. Translating it yields CAWSPSGNQPQHF.